This T cell receptor beta chain emerged from a study of radiation and T cells in renal cell carcinoma. The time point here: blood 4 weeks post-SBRT, at nephrectomy. Treatment here: 15 Gy SBRT to primary tumor, nephrectomy 4 weeks later. Nephrectomy followed 15 Gy stereotactic body radiation by 4 weeks. Serial blood draws occurred at baseline and 2 and 4 weeks post-SBRT. The patient's renal cell carcinoma had clear cell pathology. With respect to this clone: Its antigen remains unidentified.

Sequenced by immunoSEQ multiplex PCR; TCRdb stores in-frame clones only, minus some. The table lists fewer than 85,000 clones, roughly nine tenths of them singletons. The CDR3 is 15 amino acids. J was trimmed by 3 bases and V by 1 base; bases with no gene match: 5. The germline V gene encodes CDR1 SGHVS and CDR2 FQNEAQ. Findings and limits, study-wide: No pretreatment tumor biopsies were available for baseline clonotypes.

Sequencing used blood, obtained from a patient whose treatment included radiotherapy and nephrectomy. This TCR was sampled from a woman aged 70-85 years with renal cell carcinoma. The chain employs TRBV7-8 and TRBJ2-5; 7 nucleotides match TRBD1. The CDR3 protein is CASSLGGTAKETQYF. CDR3 DNA: TGTGCCAGCAGCTTAGGGGGGACAGCGAAAGAGACCCAGTACTTC.